This T cell receptor beta chain stems from a study of T-cell reconstitution after alpha-beta-depleted transplantation in children. Study-wide points: Reports say that about two months after transplant, the alpha-beta T cells came out of several hundred graft clones that had expanded. Once a year had passed after transplant, T-cell counts and diversity came mostly from newly produced T cells. Diversity of TCRbeta at day 60 was high in some patients, arising from surviving recipient T cells and thymic progenitors.

The TCRbeta library incorporated unique molecular identifiers. TCRdb re-derived calls from the PCR reads in MiXCR, one entry per CDR3 protein. The table has 250,000 to 300,000 distinct CDR3 sequences, 6.5% to 9% seen once. Trimming took off 5 bases at V and 6 bases at J, with 17 bases between the two ends. The CDR3 extends over 14 amino acids. Germline V lookup: CDR1 LNHNV, CDR2 YYDKDF (reference sequence). A word on this clonotype: Its antigen is not known.

The source is a female patient aged 2-9 years who had a stem cell transplant for Fanconi anemia, so the T cells may come from the graft donor. The sample was peripheral blood, taken 360 days after TCRalphabeta/CD19-depleted stem cell transplant. The chain is built from TRBV15 and TRBJ2-7; a possible D gene is TRBD1 (6 bases). CDR3: CATSASRTAPEQYV. The CDR3 nucleotides are TGTGCCACCAGCGCCAGTAGGACAGCACCCGAGCAGTACGTC.